The 20 T cell receptor beta chains below all came from one sample that was sequenced in a study of T cells after yellow fever vaccination. TCRdb used MiXCR to reprocess the 5' RACE reads, holding one entry per CDR3 protein. Of 250,000 to 350,000 distinct CDR3 sequences listed, around 4.3% are singletons. The material sequenced was PBMCs, taken 15 days after the yellow fever booster vaccination. The receptor source for this set is a man aged 18 to 29 who received the YFV17D yellow fever vaccine.

V and J are TRBV9 and TRBJ2-3; TRBD2 matches at 11 bases. The junction had 6 bases not matched to a gene; V was cut back by 6 bases and J by 0 bases. Germline CDR1 reads SGDLS; CDR2 reads YYNGEE. This CDR3 is built from 16 residues. CDR3 loop: CASNPSGGPSTDTQYF. The CDR3 nucleotides are TGTGCCAGCAACCCTAGCGGGGGGCCTAGCACAGATACGCAGTATTTT.

This clonotype was detected many times. CDR3 amino acids: CASSQDVGGGAIDTQYF. The CDR3 DNA reads TGCGCCAGCAGCCAAGATGTAGGCGGGGGGGCGATCGATACGCAGTATTTT. This sequence joins TRBV4-3 and TRBJ2-3; TRBD2 matches 9 bases. Trimming took 0 bases from V and 6 from J; bases not matched to a gene: 10. Germline assignment: CDR1 LGHNA and CDR2 YSLEER. The CDR3 has 17 amino acids.

This clonotype was counted ten times or more. This chain connects TRBV9 to TRBJ1-4, with 7 bases identical to TRBD1. Germline CDR1 and CDR2: SGDLS and YYNGEE. This CDR3 is 15 amino acids long. The V segment lost 0 bases and the J segment 5 bases; nucleotides outside the gene matches: 4. Written as DNA, the CDR3 is TGTGCCAGCAGCGTAGATGGGACAGTCAATGAAAAACTGTTTTTT. It yields the protein CASSVDGTVNEKLFF.

This clonotype was counted between two and nine times. J is TRBJ2-6 and V is TRBV5-6; D possibly corresponds to TRBD1 (5 bases). V was pared by 5 bases and J by 0 bases, with 18 bases between. From germline, CDR1 is SGHDT and CDR2 YYEEEE. The CDR3 is 18 amino acids. The CDR3 region has the DNA TGTGCCAGCAGTTTGCTGACAGCAGGATACTCTGGGGCCAACGTCCTGACTTTC. Its protein product is CASSLLTAGYSGANVLTF. The full variable domain, with the rest looked up from reference TRBV5-6 and TRBJ2-6, is DAGVTQSPTHLIKTRGQQVTLRCSPKSGHDTVSWYQQALGQGPQFIFQYYEEEERQRGNFPDRFSGHQFPNYSSELNVNALLLGDSALYLCASSLLTAGYSGANVLTFGAGSRLTVL.

This clonotype was observed many times. The rearrangement joins TRBV29-1 to TRBJ2-2; D uncertain. V was shortened by 6 bases and J by 1 base, with 9 bases between the two germline ends. The V gene's germline CDR1 is SQVTM and CDR2 ANQGSEA. This CDR3 spans 13 amino acids. The CDR3 sequence is CSVSYLNTGELFF. CDR3 coding DNA: TGCAGCGTATCCTACCTGAACACCGGGGAGCTGTTTTTT.

V and J are TRBV6-1 and TRBJ1-5; D is unclear. CDR1 and CDR2 (germline): MNHNS, SASEGT. V was shortened by 1 base and J by 4 bases, with 14 bases between the two germline ends. This CDR3 has 16 amino acids. CDR3 amino acids: CASSEVSVQWNQPQHF. The CDR3, as DNA: TGTGCCAGCAGTGAAGTTTCAGTTCAGTGGAATCAGCCCCAGCATTTT.

This chain uses TRBV28 with TRBJ1-6; D not certain. The germline V and J ends were trimmed by 6 bases and 6 bases, with 15 bases remaining between them. The CDR3 sequence is 15 residues long. The germline V gene encodes CDR1 MDHEN and CDR2 SYDVKM. CDR3 loop: CASRGGSLANSPLHF. DNA for the CDR3: TGTGCCAGCAGGGGAGGGAGTTTGGCTAATTCACCCCTCCACTTT. Full variable domain (missing parts from reference TRBV28 and TRBJ1-6): DVKVTQSSRYLVKRTGEKVFLECVQDMDHENMFWYRQDPGLGLRLIYFSYDVKMKEKGDIPEGYSVSREKKERFSLILESASTNQTSMYLCASRGGSLANSPLHFGNGTRLTVT.

This clonotype was counted a few times. The chain links TRBV20-1 to TRBJ2-3; D is uncertain. This CDR3 contains 14 residues. V dropped 6 bases and J dropped 4 bases, with 17 bases sitting between them. Looked up from germline, CDR1 is DFQATT and CDR2 is SNEGSKA (reference sequence). The CDR3 region has the DNA TGCAGTGCCAAAGCCCACTCAGTGGCAGATACGCAGTATTTT. It yields the protein CSAKAHSVADTQYF.

The chain links TRBV24-1 to TRBJ2-1, with a tentative D call TRBD1 (5 bases). The CDR3 totals 16 residues. With 1 base removed from V and 5 bases from J, the gap between germline ends came to 14 bases. The germline gives CDR1 KGHDR, CDR2 SFDVKD. CDR3 DNA sequence: TGTGCCACCAGTGATTTTAAGGGGTCAGAAAACAATGAGCAGTTCTTC. Its translation is CATSDFKGSENNEQFF.

This chain connects TRBV4-3 to TRBJ2-1, with 8 bases matching TRBD1. The CDR3 has 15 residues. Per the germline V gene, CDR1 is LGHNA and CDR2 is YSLEER. J lost 7 bases, V lost 1 base, and 6 bases had no gene match. The CDR3 region has the DNA TGCGCCAGCAGCCAAGGGGCAGGGGGCGTGAATGAGCAGTTCTTC. This gives the protein CASSQGAGGVNEQFF.

V gene TRBV20-1 combines with J gene TRBJ1-5, with D possibly being TRBD1 (5 bases). Per the germline V gene, CDR1 is DFQATT and CDR2 is SNEGSKA (reference sequence). The V end lost 5 bases, the J end lost 7 bases, and 12 bases lay between the germline ends. CDR3 length: 12 residues. The CDR3 loop reads CSAARGGQPQHF. In DNA, the CDR3 is TGCAGTGCTGCGAGGGGCGGCCAGCCCCAGCATTTT.

This clonotype was counted a few times. The chain combines TRBV4-3 with TRBJ2-2; D unclear. Trimming cost V 1 base and J 7 bases, with 13 bases left between them. Per germline, CDR1 LGHNA and CDR2 YSLEER. The CDR3 runs 15 residues. This CDR3 is CASSQALENGGELFF. The DNA of the CDR3 is TGCGCCAGCAGCCAAGCTCTGGAGAACGGCGGGGAGCTGTTTTTT.

Remarks on this clonotype: A much larger clonotype is one base distant, so this may be a read error. The rearrangement uses TRBV6-5 and TRBJ2-2; D might be TRBD2 (5 bases). This CDR3 is built from 15 residues. Germline values: CDR1 MNHEY, CDR2 SVGAGI. The CDR3 spells CASSYSTSYTGKLFF. DNA for the CDR3: TGTGCCAGCAGTTACTCGACGTCTTACACCGGGAAGCTGTTTTTT.

Ten or more counts support this clonotype. This chain uses TRBV7-9 with TRBJ1-1; possible D gene TRBD1, 5 bases. Germline V lookup: CDR1 SEHNR, CDR2 FQNEAQ (reference sequence). Trimming stripped 3 bases from V and 0 bases from J, with 8 bases between. The CDR3 is 14 amino acids. CDR3 loop: CASSLGRMNTEAFF. The CDR3 nucleotides are TGTGCCAGCAGCTTGGGACGTATGAACACTGAAGCTTTCTTT.

Only a few counts were recorded for this clonotype. V gene TRBV12-3 or TRBV12-4 combines with J gene TRBJ2-1; 12 bases align to TRBD1. With 5 bases clipped from V and 8 bases from J, the junction kept 7 bases outside the gene matches. This CDR3 has 15 residues. CDR3 DNA: TGTGCCAGCAGTCAGGGGACAGGGGGCTGGGATGAGCAGTTCTTC. Protein product: CASSQGTGGWDEQFF.

This clonotype has a count of ten or more. The J gene is TRBJ2-7, the V gene TRBV5-1; no definite D call. Trimming left V 0 bases short and J 0 bases short, with 10 bases between. CDR1 SGHRS and CDR2 YFSETQ come from the germline V gene. The CDR3 loop spans 15 amino acids. The CDR3 sequence: CASSLAWLDSYEQYF. In nucleotides, the CDR3 is TGCGCCAGCAGCTTGGCCTGGCTGGACTCCTACGAGCAGTACTTC.

The sample holds many counts of this clonotype. The rearrangement links TRBV7-3 to TRBJ2-7; the D gene could be TRBD1 or TRBD2 (6 bases each). In germline, CDR1 is SGHTA, CDR2 FQGTGA. The CDR3 is 13 residues long. The germline V and J ends were trimmed by 5 bases and 7 bases, with 15 bases remaining between them. The CDR3 DNA follows: TGTGCCAGCAGCCCCACGGGGGCGAGGGAGCAGTACTTC. Translated: CASSPTGAREQYF.

This clonotype was detected many times. The chain couples TRBV5-1 to TRBJ2-7; possibly TRBD1 for D (5 bases). CDR1 is SGHRS, CDR2 YFSETQ, per germline. V lost 0 bases and J 7 bases, leaving 14 bases between the germline ends. This CDR3 is 14 amino acids long. CDR3 residues: CASSLDRPVKEQYF. The CDR3 DNA follows: TGCGCCAGCAGCTTGGACAGGCCCGTAAAAGAGCAGTACTTC.

This clonotype was counted at least ten times. V and J are TRBV6-2 or TRBV6-3 and TRBJ2-2; the match to TRBD1 covers 7 bases. Germline V gene sequence: CDR1 MNHEY, CDR2 SVGEGT. CDR3 length: 14 amino acids. With 5 bases clipped from V and 6 bases from J, the junction kept 6 bases outside the gene matches. In DNA form, the CDR3 reads TGTGCCAGCAGTCCCCAGGGGGTCGCCGGGGAGCTGTTTTTT. This gives the protein CASSPQGVAGELFF.

This clonotype has more than one count but fewer than ten. J is TRBJ2-7 and V is TRBV5-1, with no clear D. V was pared by 0 bases and J by 3 bases, with 13 bases between. In germline, CDR1 is SGHRS, CDR2 YFSETQ. The CDR3 runs 15 residues. CDR3 nucleotides: TGCGCCAGCAGCTTGGCCGTGAGCTCCTTCTACGAGCAGTACTTC. This sequence encodes CASSLAVSSFYEQYF.